This paragraph reports one T cell receptor beta chain. Its antigen remains undetermined. Read sequence stops 3 residues before the CDR3 end, and the germline J gene provides the missing end. The record originates from a study of Tregs in tolerant kidney transplant recipients (dated by TCRdb to about 2019). Regarding the research as a whole: The transplants used related donors with nonmyeloablative bone marrow transplantation, and mixed chimerism in the human trials was transient. The study applied TCRbeta sequencing to find donor-specific regulatory T cells before combined kidney and bone marrow transplantation and then followed those same cells after transplant. Points the paper makes about the study in general: Biological reproducibility was not directly assessed, although technical replication error appeared to be minimal. Because the PCR primers were changed over time for some patients, nucleotide-level comparison could not be performed across the samples from those patients. In tolerant patients, donor-specific Tregs expanded more than Tregs overall, which suggests antigen-driven rather than nonspecific expansion. Expanding Tregs with activated donor B cells appeared to identify the most biologically relevant and donor-specific TCRbeta repertoire. The study was constrained by small patient numbers, and validation of the findings is required in larger populations and under other immunosuppression protocols.

V ends up 5 bases short and J 7 bases short, with an unmatched junction base count of 5. The CDR3 holds 13 amino acids from the cysteine to the phenylalanine. The CDR3 was read in part: 30 bases, with the frame set at base 1. From a lookup of the germline V gene (reference sequence), CDR1 and CDR2 are SEHNR and FQNEAQ. For TCRbeta CDR3 sequencing, genomic DNA was extracted from sorted cells using the QIAGEN DNeasy Blood and Tissue Kit. High-throughput TCRbeta CDR3 sequencing, which included PCR amplification with bias correction and internal controls, was done commercially through immunoSEQ. The paper's processing steps were these. Unique productive TCRbeta sequences were defined by CDR3 nucleotide sequence where primers matched, otherwise by CDR3 amino acid sequence with Vbeta and Jbeta genes. To correct sorting error, sequences shared between sorted populations at a frequency ratio of 2:1 or less were removed; the rest were assigned to the higher population. Donor-reactive sequences were defined as at least 5-fold expanded in CFSE-low cells versus unstimulated cells, with frequency of at least 0.01% in CFSE-low cells. Jensen-Shannon divergence, calculated on the top 100 TCRbeta sequences ranked by frequency, was used to quantify repertoire divergence. For samples with multiple sequencing runs, sorting error was corrected in each run separately before the runs were combined. The table was pulled from immuneACCESS by TCRdb, which kept in-frame rearrangements only. Such tables lose some clones; where checked, under half of the loss comes from unresolved V genes, and the rest has no known cause. For V, J and clone size, that table is used; D and trimming come from the DNA. This sample's table has entries for fewer than 55,000 clones. The top ten clonotypes cover roughly 0.9% of the sample.

What the time point label conveys for this sample: blood sample drawn before combined kidney and bone marrow transplant. Thawed PBMCs were FACS-sorted into unstimulated Tregs (CD4+CD25+CD127-), CD4+ non-Tregs (CD4+CD25-), CD4 cells and CD8 cells. The patients were a few recipients of combined kidney and bone marrow transplants from the ITN036ST trial, and samples were available only from these trial subjects. Healthy control blood was processed to PBMCs with a Ficoll density gradient and then cryopreserved, whereas patient PBMCs were collected both before and after transplant. The chain was built from TRBV7-9 and TRBJ1-1, and TRBD1 matches 9 of the central bases. Here the sequenced sample was CD4+ T cells from blood, taken before the transplant. This clonotype was sampled from a human donor who received a combined kidney and bone marrow transplant. CDR3 reads: CASSQDRGFEAFF. The sequenced part of the CDR3 DNA is TGTGCCAGCAGCCAGGACAGGGGTTTTGAA.